This TCR beta chain was captured in a study of PD-1 blockade in classical Hodgkin lymphoma. Study observations and caveats: By cycle point C4D1, TCR diversity had risen significantly in CD4+ cells (but not CD8+ cells). Those patients who began receiving nivolumab less than 1 year after ASCT had lower diversity, and they were excluded. According to reports, newly diagnosed patients had lower baseline TCR diversity than healthy donors, and relapsed/refractory patients had lower baseline TCR diversity still. Prior therapy or disease activity may underlie the repertoire differences, whose causes remain undefined.

Time point of the sample: cycle 4 day 1 (C4D1), after 6 weeks of nivolumab. All the patients suffered relapse after autologous stem cell transplantation, and brentuximab vedotin exposure differed. The CDR3 extends over 17 amino acids. CDR1 is SGDLS, CDR2 YYNGEE, per germline. With V trimmed by 0 bases and J by 4 bases, 5 bases remained unmatched. TCRdb's copy holds only in-frame clones and misses some; the assay was immunoSEQ multiplex PCR. Of some 96,000 clones listed, about 93% were seen once; the top ten hold just under 2%. Only a few counts were recorded for this clone. Its specificity is not known.

J is TRBJ2-1 and V is TRBV9; 12 bases are shared with TRBD2. The TCR sequence derives from a human donor with classical Hodgkin lymphoma. The sample here was peripheral blood mononuclear cells (PBMCs), taken before the fourth cycle of nivolumab. The CDR3 DNA follows: TGTGCCAGCAGCGTAGAGACTAGCGGGAGTTATTACAATGAGCAGTTCTTC. It is translated as CASSVETSGSYYNEQFF. Full variable domain (outside the CDR3, taken from reference TRBV9 and TRBJ2-1): DSGVTQTPKHLITATGQRVTLRCSPRSGDLSVYWYQQSLDQGLQFLIQYYNGEERAKGNILERFSAQQFPDLHSELNLSSLELGDSALYFCASSVETSGSYYNEQFFGPGTRLTVL.